This TCR beta chain originates from a study of blood T cell repertoires in COVID-19. As handled by the study authors: Reference gene primer amplification gave estimated nucleated cell counts. TCRdb's table, derived via immunoSEQ multiplex PCR, lists solely in-frame clones and lacks some. Clonal size and the V and J genes are those of that table, whereas D and trimming came from the DNA. The sample carries some 190,000 clones, around 85% recorded once. Germline assignment: CDR1 ENHRY and CDR2 SYGVKD. This CDR3 region has 15 residues. V was clipped by 2 bases and J by 2 bases, with 12 bases between them.

The chain joins TRBV10-3 to TRBJ1-1; TRBD1 is a possible D gene (6 bases). The receptor comes from a woman aged 55-75 years with acute or convalescent COVID-19. Sequenced input: peripheral blood. CDR3 DNA sequence: TGTGCCATCAGTGAGGGCGGGGGCCGCAACACTGAAGCTTTCTTT. This sequence encodes CAISEGGGRNTEAFF.